This T cell receptor (beta chain) was recorded in a study of T cells in Graves' hyperthyroidism and ophthalmopathy. RNA transcripts yielded amplified TCR beta CDR3 regions. The HTBI primer set was used in a first-round RT-PCR of the TCR CDR3. From the multiplex PCR reads, TCRdb called clonotypes with MiXCR, one entry per CDR3 protein. This sample yields fewer than 500,000 distinct CDR3 sequences, of which about 13% are seen a single time; around 20% belongs to the top ten. Each patient was aged 18 to 65 and had newly diagnosed hyperthyroidism of under 2 months' duration. Findings and limits, study-wide: Separating ophthalmopathy from stable hyperthyroidism was achieved by a 13 V-J model. The blood repertoire included most of the expanded thyroid clonotypes above 0.001. Ophthalmopathy, as predicted by the model, came a median roughly 6.8 months after the prediction.

This CDR3 has 16 amino acids. Germline lookup yields CDR1 LGHDT and CDR2 YNNKEL (reference sequence). V was clipped by 5 bases and J by 4 bases; unmatched bases: 13. This clonotype turned up a few times. Antigen unknown. The chain employs TRBV3-1 and TRBJ2-7; 8 bases are shared with TRBD2. Sequencing input: blood. The clonotype originates from a man aged 25 to 40 with Graves' hyperthyroidism that later progressed to Graves' ophthalmopathy. The CDR3 nucleotides read TGTGCCAGCAGCAGCCCCGGGGGGGCCCGTATTTACGAGCAGTACTTC. Translating gives CASSSPGGARIYEQYF.